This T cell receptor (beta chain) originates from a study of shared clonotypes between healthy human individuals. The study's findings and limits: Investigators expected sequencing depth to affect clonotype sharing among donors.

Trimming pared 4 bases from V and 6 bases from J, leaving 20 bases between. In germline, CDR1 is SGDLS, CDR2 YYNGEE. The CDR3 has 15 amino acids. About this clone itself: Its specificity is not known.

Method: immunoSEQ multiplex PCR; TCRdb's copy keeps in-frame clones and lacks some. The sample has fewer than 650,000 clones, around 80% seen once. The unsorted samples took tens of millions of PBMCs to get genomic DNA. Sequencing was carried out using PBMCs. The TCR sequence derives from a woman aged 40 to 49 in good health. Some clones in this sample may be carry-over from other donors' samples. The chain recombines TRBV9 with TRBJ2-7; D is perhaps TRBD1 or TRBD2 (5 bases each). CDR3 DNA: TGTGCCAGCAGCCCCTCCGGGACCGCCCTGGGCGAGCAGTACTTC. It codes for CASSPSGTALGEQYF.